The rows below give T cell receptor beta chains drawn from one sample of a study of T cells in Graves' hyperthyroidism and ophthalmopathy. TCRdb re-derived calls from the multiplex PCR reads in MiXCR, one entry per CDR3 protein. The data show about 400,000 distinct CDR3 sequences, with more than 12% seen just once and about 33% held by the top ten. The sequencing input was blood. The receptors originated from a woman in her twenties or thirties with Graves' hyperthyroidism. Each CDR3 is given with its conserved first and last residue. A D gene is named only where the DNA matches it firmly. Not every row has a clone size; where given, it reads once, few, many or a size class.

many	TRBJ2-5	TRBV20-1	TRBD2	TGCAGTGCAGATTCTAGCGGGAGAGGGGAGACCCAGTACTTC	CSADSSGRGETQYF
many	TRBJ2-7	TRBV6-5	-	TGTGCCAGCAGTTACGGCACGACCTACGAGCAGTACTTC	CASSYGTTYEQYF
-	TRBJ1-2	TRBV15	TRBD1	TGTGCCACCAGCAGAGGAGACAGGGAGGGTGGCTACACCTTC	CATSRGDREGGYTF
many	TRBJ2-1	TRBV5-5	TRBD2	TGTGCCAGCAGCCAGGGACTAGCGGGAGGGTTTCTAGCCAATGAGCAGTTCTTC	CASSQGLAGGFLANEQFF
many	TRBJ2-1	TRBV20-1	-	TGCAGTGCTAGGTACGGCAATGAGCAGTTCTTC	CSARYGNEQFF
few	TRBJ2-1	TRBV7-9	-	TGTGCCAGCAGCTCAATACAGGGCAGTGAGCAGTTCTTC	CASSSIQGSEQFF
many	TRBJ1-2	TRBV12-3/TRBV12-4	-	TGTGCCAGCAACAGGGATAACTATGGCTACACCTTC	CASNRDNYGYTF
-	TRBJ1-4	TRBV4-1	TRBD1	TGCGCCAGCAGCCAAGATAGCCGACAGGGATCGGTTGAAAAACTGTTTTTT	CASSQDSRQGSVEKLFF
few	TRBJ2-3	TRBV18	-	TGTGCCAGCTCACCACGTTCTGATACGCAGTATTTT	CASSPRSDTQYF
few	TRBJ1-1	TRBV6-6	-	TGTGCCAGCAGTTACACCCAAGTACCCCGTCAAGCTTTCTTT	CASSYTQVPRQAFF
few	TRBJ1-2	TRBV20-1	-	TGCAGTGCTAGAGGGGCAGGGAAAGGCTACACCTTC	CSARGAGKGYTF
many	TRBJ2-3	TRBV12-3/TRBV12-4	TRBD1	TGTGCCAGCAGGACTGACAGGGGCACAGATACGCAGTATTTT	CASRTDRGTDTQYF
many	TRBJ2-5	TRBV28	-	TGTGCCAGCAGTTCACAGGGAGGGGAGGTCGAGACCCAGTACTTC	CASSSQGGEVETQYF
many	TRBJ2-3	TRBV20-1	-	TGCAGTGCTGGTCCGGGATTGCGGGAAAGCACAGATACGCAGTATTTT	CSAGPGLRESTDTQYF
few	TRBJ2-7	TRBV20-1	-	TGCAGCGTCAACGATAACAACTACGAGCAGTACTTC	CSVNDNNYEQYF
-	TRBJ2-7	TRBV25-1	-	TGTGCCAGCAGTTCCCAGTGGCAGTCCTACGAGCAGTACTTC	CASSSQWQSYEQYF
few	TRBJ2-5	TRBV15	TRBD1	TGTGCCACCAGCAGAGGGGGACAGTCCCAAGAGACCCAGTACTTC	CATSRGGQSQETQYF
-	TRBJ2-1	TRBV30	-	TGTGCCTGGAACCCGGACGGACTACCCTACAATGAGCAGTTCTTC	CAWNPDGLPYNEQFF
many	TRBJ1-6	TRBV28	TRBD1	TGTGCCAGCACCAAGGACAGGCGACTCTATAATTCACCCCTCCACTTT	CASTKDRRLYNSPLHF
few	TRBJ2-5	TRBV7-9	TRBD2	TGTGCCAGCAGCTTCCAGGGGACTAGCGGAAAAGAGACCCAGTACTTC	CASSFQGTSGKETQYF
-	TRBJ2-2	TRBV18	-	TGTGCCAGCTCACTACCAGGGGCGAACACCGGGGAGCTGTTTTTT	CASSLPGANTGELFF
once	TRBJ2-7	TRBV28	TRBD2	TGTGCCAGCAGCCAACCGGCTAGCGGGAGATACGAGCAGTACTTC	CASSQPASGRYEQYF
-	TRBJ2-5	TRBV5-1	-	TGCGCCAGCAGCTTTAGCCAGCTCAAAGAGACCCAGTACTTC	CASSFSQLKETQYF
few	TRBJ2-1	TRBV27	TRBD2	TGTGCCAGCAGAAGGACTAGCGGGGATTACAATGAGCAGTTCTTC	CASRRTSGDYNEQFF